Presented here are 20 T cell receptor beta chains from one specimen sequenced in a study of OX40 agonist ivuxolimab in advanced cancers. The method was immunoSEQ multiplex PCR; TCRdb's version includes in-frame clones alone and lacks a portion of them. Of more than 65,000 clones in the sample, 85% were seen once. Sequencing used CD4+ or CD8+ T cells sorted from blood, obtained in a trial of the OX40 agonist ivuxolimab. Every receptor here comes from an adult with an advanced solid tumor such as melanoma, head and neck, liver or kidney cancer.

This chain joins TRBV6-5 and TRBJ2-4; D perhaps matches TRBD1 (5 bases). CDR1 and CDR2 (germline): MNHEY, SVGAGI. The CDR3 extends over 15 amino acids. The V gene lost 4 bases and the J gene lost 4 bases, with 14 bases spanning the gap. For the CDR3, the DNA is TGTGCCAGCAGTTCCTCGCAGGGAATTAAAAACATTCAGTACTTC. It is translated as CASSSSQGIKNIQYF.

The chain combines TRBV5-4 with TRBJ2-2; 7 bases line up with TRBD1. The CDR3 length is 14 residues. The ends lost 6 bases at V and 6 bases at J; junction bases unmatched: 8. Germline V gene lookup returns CDR1 SGHNT and CDR2 YYREEE (reference sequence). The CDR3 sequence: CASKRQGEPGELFF. In DNA, the CDR3 is TGTGCCAGCAAGCGACAGGGTGAGCCCGGGGAGCTGTTTTTT.

The chain couples TRBV5-1 to TRBJ1-2; 8 bases are shared with TRBD1. J gave up 5 bases and V 0 bases, and 3 bases lay outside the gene matches. The CDR3 is made up of 14 amino acids. Germline lookup yields CDR1 SGHRS and CDR2 YFSETQ. The CDR3 sequence: CASSLATGAYGYTF. DNA of the CDR3: TGCGCCAGCAGCTTGGCGACAGGGGCTTATGGCTACACCTTC. The complete variable domain, with remaining parts taken from reference TRBV5-1 and TRBJ1-2, reads KAGVTQTPRYLIKTRGQQVTLSCSPISGHRSVSWYQQTPGQGLQFLFEYFSETQRNKGNFPGRFSGRQFSNSRSEMNVSTLELGDSALYLCASSLATGAYGYTFGSGTRLTVV.

The chain has TRBV14 and TRBJ2-1; 8 nucleotides align to TRBD2. The CDR3 runs to 13 residues. The germline V gene has CDR1 SGHDN and CDR2 FVKESK. The V and J ends lost 8 bases and 8 bases, in that order; junction bases with no gene match: 8. The chain's CDR3 is CASQRERSDEQFF. In DNA, the CDR3 is TGTGCCAGCCAGCGGGAGCGATCCGATGAGCAGTTCTTC.

The rearrangement joins TRBV5-1 to TRBJ2-3; 11 bases map to TRBD1. The V gene end was trimmed by 4 bases and the J gene end by 7 bases; junction bases not matched to a gene: 8. CDR1 SGHRS and CDR2 YFSETQ come from the germline V gene. This CDR3 is built from 15 residues. The CDR3 loop is CASSLDRGLGNTQYF. The CDR3 bases are TGCGCCAGCAGCCTGGACAGGGGGCTTGGAAATACGCAGTATTTT.

This clone came up a few times. CDR3 DNA sequence: TGTGCCAGCAAAGTAGATTTTTCGGGGTCCTACAATGAGCAGTTCTTC. It yields the protein CASKVDFSGSYNEQFF. The gene calls are TRBV19 and TRBJ2-1; D is perhaps TRBD2 (5 bases). The germline gives CDR1 LNHDA, CDR2 SQIVND (reference sequence). There are 16 residues in the CDR3. V lost 9 bases and J 1 base, leaving 19 bases between the germline ends.

The gene calls are TRBV7-9 and TRBJ1-2; possible D gene TRBD1, 5 bases. V gave up 5 bases and J gave up 2 bases, with 12 bases separating them. Germline values: CDR1 SEHNR, CDR2 FQNEAQ (reference sequence). The length of the CDR3 is 14 residues. CDR3: CASSRGAQNYGYTF. CDR3 nucleotides: TGTGCCAGCAGCCGAGGGGCTCAGAACTATGGCTACACCTTC.

The rearrangement links TRBV7-3 to TRBJ2-1; 7 bases fit TRBD1. The CDR3 is made up of 14 amino acids. V lost 3 bases, J lost 7 bases, and 6 bases stayed unmatched. In germline, CDR1 is SGHTA, CDR2 FQGTGA. The CDR3 protein is CASSFTGAGNEQFF. The DNA for the CDR3 is TGTGCCAGCAGCTTTACAGGGGCCGGGAATGAGCAGTTCTTC.

The chain is built from TRBV4-1 and TRBJ2-5; tentatively, D is TRBD2 (6 bases). The ends were cut back, 4 bases at V and 5 bases at J, with 14 bases in the middle. The CDR3 consists of 14 residues. Germline V CDR1 and CDR2: MGHRA, YSYEKL. The CDR3 sequence is CASSRIERGETQYF. Here the CDR3 DNA reads TGCGCCAGCAGCCGAATAGAACGGGGGGAGACCCAGTACTTC.

The J gene is TRBJ2-7, the V gene TRBV5-6; D is ambiguous. There are 15 residues in the CDR3. Per the germline V gene, CDR1 is SGHDT and CDR2 is YYEEEE. Trimming stripped 0 bases from V and 4 bases from J, with 14 bases between. The CDR3 DNA reads as TGTGCCAGCAGCTTGGATGTGGCCCTGGCTTACGAGCAGTACTTC. It encodes CASSLDVALAYEQYF.

The gene calls are TRBV7-9 and TRBJ2-3; 8 nucleotides match TRBD2. This CDR3 is built from 15 residues. CDR1 and CDR2 from the germline V gene are SEHNR and FQNEAQ (reference sequence). Trimming at V came to 7 bases and at J to 5 bases, leaving 11 bases not matched to a gene. As DNA, the CDR3 is TGTGCCAGCACCCTCGGGTTCCTAGCGGGAGATACGCAGTATTTT. Amino acids: CASTLGFLAGDTQYF.

V and J are TRBV27 and TRBJ1-1, with TRBD1 matching over 8 bases. Looked up from germline, CDR1 is MNHEY and CDR2 is SMNVEV (reference sequence). After removal of 3 bases from V and 0 bases from J, the junction contained 6 bases not matched to a gene. CDR3 size: 16 residues. The CDR3 is CASSFLDRALNTEAFF. CDR3 in DNA: TGTGCCAGCAGTTTCTTGGACAGGGCCCTGAACACTGAAGCTTTCTTT.

The chain combines TRBV11-2 with TRBJ2-7, with D perhaps TRBD2 (6 bases). Trimming took 1 base from V and 2 from J, leaving 12 bases between them. Germline CDR1 reads SGHAT; CDR2 reads FQNNGV. This CDR3 has 15 amino acids. CDR3 sequence reads: CASSLAASAAYEQYF. The CDR3 DNA follows: TGTGCCAGCAGCTTAGCGGCTAGCGCGGCCTACGAGCAGTACTTC. The full variable domain, with the rest looked up from reference TRBV11-2 and TRBJ2-7, is EAGVAQSPRYKIIEKRQSVAFWCNPISGHATLYWYQQILGQGPKLLIQFQNNGVVDDSQLPKDRFSAERLKGVDSTLKIQPAKLEDSAVYLCASSLAASAAYEQYFGPGTRLTVT.

This chain uses TRBV2 with TRBJ2-7, with 8 bases matching TRBD1. The CDR3 is 16 residues long. V was clipped by 5 bases and J by 0 bases; unmatched bases: 9. Germline CDR1 SNHLY, CDR2 FYNNEI. CDR3 bases: TGTGCCAGCAGTATAGACAGGGGCCGGAGCTCCTACGAGCAGTACTTC. It codes for CASSIDRGRSSYEQYF.

The chain employs TRBV5-1 and TRBJ2-7, with a weak D call TRBD2 (7 bases). The CDR3 covers 15 residues. Between the trimmed V and J ends, which lost 2 bases and 1 base, there was a span of 13 bases. The germline V gene encodes CDR1 SGHRS and CDR2 YFSETQ. The DNA of the CDR3 is TGCGCCAGCAGCTTCCAGGGAGGGGGGTCCTACGAGCAGTACTTC. Amino acids: CASSFQGGGSYEQYF.

The chain employs TRBV7-3 and TRBJ2-7, with TRBD1 identical over 8 bases. This CDR3 region has 14 residues. V dropped 4 bases and J dropped 5; count of bases not matched to a gene: 7. The germline gives CDR1 SGHTA, CDR2 FQGTGA. The CDR3 reads CASSSRGQEDEQYF. Here the CDR3 DNA reads TGTGCCAGCAGCTCCAGGGGGCAGGAGGACGAGCAGTACTTC.

V and J are TRBV9 and TRBJ2-5, with 8 nucleotides matching TRBD1. The end of the DNA aligns better with TRBJ2-7, so the J call may be wrong. Germline loops: CDR1 SGDLS, CDR2 YYNGEE. This CDR3 contains 14 residues. Here the CDR3 DNA reads TGTGCCAGCAGCGTGGGACAGGAGGGGTACGAGCAGTACTTC. Protein sequence: CASSVGQEGYEQYF.

The V and J genes are TRBV7-2 and TRBJ1-1, with D perhaps TRBD1 (5 bases). There are 13 residues in the CDR3. V was shortened by 5 bases and J by 5 bases, with 12 bases between the two germline ends. Germline CDR1 and CDR2: SGHTA and FQGNSA. CDR3 sequence: CASSPGWGTEAFF. Written as DNA, the CDR3 is TGTGCCAGCAGCCCGGGCTGGGGGACTGAAGCTTTCTTT.

The chain joins TRBV11-2 to TRBJ1-1; a possible D gene is TRBD1 (6 bases). In germline, CDR1 is SGHAT, CDR2 FQNNGV. Trimming stripped 5 bases from V and 5 bases from J, with 21 bases between. The CDR3 spans 16 residues. In nucleotides, the CDR3 is TGTGCCAGCAGCCCTGGGCTTGGGGGGCGGGAAACTGAAGCTTTCTTT. This encodes CASSPGLGGRETEAFF. Using reference TRBV11-2 and TRBJ1-1 for the parts outside the CDR3, the full variable domain is EAGVAQSPRYKIIEKRQSVAFWCNPISGHATLYWYQQILGQGPKLLIQFQNNGVVDDSQLPKDRFSAERLKGVDSTLKIQPAKLEDSAVYLCASSPGLGGRETEAFFGQGTRLTVV.

The chain uses TRBV30 and TRBJ2-7; 8 bases fit TRBD1. There are 13 residues in the CDR3. Germline V gives CDR1 GTSNPN, CDR2 SVGIG (reference sequence). The ends lost 2 bases at V and 7 bases at J; junction bases unmatched: 7. The CDR3 nucleotides are TGTGCCTGGAGTTTTCAGGGGGCGCGTGAGCAGTACTTC. Its protein product is CAWSFQGAREQYF. Full variable domain (missing parts from reference TRBV30 and TRBJ2-7): SQTIHQWPATLVQPVGSPLSLECTVEGTSNPNLYWYRQAAGRGLQLLFYSVGIGQISSEVPQNLSASRPQDRQFILSSKKLLLSDSGFYLCAWSFQGAREQYFGPGTRLTVT.